This T cell receptor beta chain was captured in a study of identical twins. Whole-study results and caveats: Twin sharing of out-of-frame TCR alpha was underestimated by models in monozygotic pairs. Carriage of fewer insertions was seen in abundant cord blood beta clonotypes, whereas memory repertoires showed none.

The CDR3 has 14 amino acids. Germline CDR1 and CDR2: SGHVS and FQNEAQ. V lost 1 base and J 4 bases, leaving 10 bases between the germline ends. With regard to this clonotype: The antigen remains unidentified.

Using its own MiXCR run on the 5' RACE reads, TCRdb lists one record per CDR3 protein. The sample includes around 230,000 distinct CDR3 sequences, around 9.6% of them seen just once. The TCR comes from a young woman in good health. The specimen was memory (CD45RO+) T cells sorted from blood. The rearrangement links TRBV7-8 to TRBJ2-5; TRBD2 is a possible D gene (6 bases). As DNA, the CDR3 is TGTGCCAGCAGCTTAGGGCGGAGGGTAGAGACCCAGTACTTC. It is translated as CASSLGRRVETQYF.